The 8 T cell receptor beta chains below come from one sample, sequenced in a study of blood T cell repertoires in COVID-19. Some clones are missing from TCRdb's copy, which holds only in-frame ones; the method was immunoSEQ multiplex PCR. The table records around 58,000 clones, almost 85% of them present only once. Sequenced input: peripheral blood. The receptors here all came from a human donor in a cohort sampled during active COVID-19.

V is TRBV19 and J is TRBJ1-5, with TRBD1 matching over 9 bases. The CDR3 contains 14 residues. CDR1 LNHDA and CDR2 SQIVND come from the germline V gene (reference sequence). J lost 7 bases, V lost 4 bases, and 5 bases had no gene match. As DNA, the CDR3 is TGTGCCAGTAGTACGACAGGGGGAGGACAGCCCCAGCATTTT. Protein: CASSTTGGGQPQHF.

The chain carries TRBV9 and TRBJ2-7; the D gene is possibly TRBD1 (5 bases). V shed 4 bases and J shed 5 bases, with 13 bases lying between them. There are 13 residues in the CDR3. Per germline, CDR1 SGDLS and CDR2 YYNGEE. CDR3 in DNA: TGTGCCAGCAGCTTGGGGCCGAGTAACGAGCAGTACTTC. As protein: CASSLGPSNEQYF.

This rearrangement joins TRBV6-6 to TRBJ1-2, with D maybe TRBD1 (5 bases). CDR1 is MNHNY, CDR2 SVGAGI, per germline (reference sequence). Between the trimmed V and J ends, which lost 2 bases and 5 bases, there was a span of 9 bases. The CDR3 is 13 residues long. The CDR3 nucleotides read TGTGCCAGCAGTTACGACAGAAATTATGGCTACACCTTC. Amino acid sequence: CASSYDRNYGYTF.

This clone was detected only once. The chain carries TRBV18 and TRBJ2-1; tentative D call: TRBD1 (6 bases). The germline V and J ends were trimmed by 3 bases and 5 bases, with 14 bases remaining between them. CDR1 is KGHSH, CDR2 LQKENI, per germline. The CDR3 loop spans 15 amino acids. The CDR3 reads CASSPRVGANNEQFF. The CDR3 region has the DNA TGTGCCAGCTCACCGAGGGTGGGGGCAAACAATGAGCAGTTCTTC.

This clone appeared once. The CDR3 DNA reads TGTGCCAGCCGCGCGGACAACCTAGGGGGCTATGGCTACACCTTC. Amino acid sequence: CASRADNLGGYGYTF. V and J are TRBV6-4 and TRBJ1-2; TRBD1 is a possible D gene (6 bases). V lost 8 bases, J lost 4 bases, and 20 bases lay in between. Per the germline V gene, CDR1 is MRHNA and CDR2 is SNTAGT. The CDR3 loop spans 15 amino acids.

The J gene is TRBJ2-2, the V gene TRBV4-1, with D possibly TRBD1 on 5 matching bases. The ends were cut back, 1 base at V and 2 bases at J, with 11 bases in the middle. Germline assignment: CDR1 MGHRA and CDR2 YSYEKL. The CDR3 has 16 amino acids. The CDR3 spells CASSQGPRVNTGELFF. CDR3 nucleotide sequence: TGCGCCAGCAGCCAAGGTCCCAGGGTAAACACCGGGGAGCTGTTTTTT.

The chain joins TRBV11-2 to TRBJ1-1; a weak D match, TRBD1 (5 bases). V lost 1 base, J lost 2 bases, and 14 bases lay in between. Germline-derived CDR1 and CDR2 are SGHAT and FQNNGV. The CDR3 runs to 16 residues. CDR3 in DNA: TGTGCCAGCAGCTTAGTAACTGTCGGGACTAACACTGAAGCTTTCTTT. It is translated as CASSLVTVGTNTEAFF. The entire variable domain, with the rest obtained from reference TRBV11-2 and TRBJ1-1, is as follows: EAGVAQSPRYKIIEKRQSVAFWCNPISGHATLYWYQQILGQGPKLLIQFQNNGVVDDSQLPKDRFSAERLKGVDSTLKIQPAKLEDSAVYLCASSLVTVGTNTEAFFGQGTRLTVV.

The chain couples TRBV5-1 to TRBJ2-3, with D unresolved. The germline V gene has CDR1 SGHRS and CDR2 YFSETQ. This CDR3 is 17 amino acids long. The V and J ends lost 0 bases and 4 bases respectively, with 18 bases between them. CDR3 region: CASSLGVGGRRADTQYF. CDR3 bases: TGCGCCAGCAGCTTGGGGGTTGGTGGGCGACGCGCAGATACGCAGTATTTT.